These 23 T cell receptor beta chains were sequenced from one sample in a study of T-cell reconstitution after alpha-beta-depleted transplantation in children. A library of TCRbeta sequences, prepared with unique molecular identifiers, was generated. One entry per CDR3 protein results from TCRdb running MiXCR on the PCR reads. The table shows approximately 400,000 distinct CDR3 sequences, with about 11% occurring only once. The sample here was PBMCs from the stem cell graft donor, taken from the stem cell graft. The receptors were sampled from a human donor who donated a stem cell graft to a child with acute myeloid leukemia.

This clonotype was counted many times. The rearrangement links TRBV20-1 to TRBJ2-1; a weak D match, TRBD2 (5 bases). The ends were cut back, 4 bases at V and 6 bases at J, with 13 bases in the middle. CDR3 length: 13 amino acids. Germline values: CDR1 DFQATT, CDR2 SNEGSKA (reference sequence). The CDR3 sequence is CSATGMLGNEQFF. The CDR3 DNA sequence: TGCAGTGCTACCGGGATGCTCGGCAATGAGCAGTTCTTC.

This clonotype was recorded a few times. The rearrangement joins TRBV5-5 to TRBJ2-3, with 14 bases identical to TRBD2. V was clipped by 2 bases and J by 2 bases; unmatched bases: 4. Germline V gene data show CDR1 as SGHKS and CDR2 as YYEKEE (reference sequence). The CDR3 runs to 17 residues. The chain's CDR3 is CASSFGLAGGYTDTQYF. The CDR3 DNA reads TGTGCCAGCAGCTTCGGACTAGCGGGGGGATACACAGATACGCAGTATTTT. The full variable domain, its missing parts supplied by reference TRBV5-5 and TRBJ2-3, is DAGVTQSPTHLIKTRGQQVTLRCSPISGHKSVSWYQQVLGQGPQFIFQYYEKEERGRGNFPDRFSARQFPNYSSELNVNALLLGDSALYLCASSFGLAGGYTDTQYFGPGTRLTVL.

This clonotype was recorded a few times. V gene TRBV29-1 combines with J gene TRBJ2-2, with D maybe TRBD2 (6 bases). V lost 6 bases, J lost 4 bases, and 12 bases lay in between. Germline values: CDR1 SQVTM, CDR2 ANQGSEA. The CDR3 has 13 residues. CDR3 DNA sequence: TGCAGCGTGAGATTGGGGGGCACCGGGGAGCTGTTTTTT. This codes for CSVRLGGTGELFF.

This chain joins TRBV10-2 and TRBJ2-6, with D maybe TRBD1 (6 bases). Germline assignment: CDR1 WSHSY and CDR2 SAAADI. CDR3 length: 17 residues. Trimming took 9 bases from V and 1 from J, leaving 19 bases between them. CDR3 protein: CASASGTSTSGANVLTF. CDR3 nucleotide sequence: TGCGCCAGTGCTTCCGGGACATCTACTTCTGGGGCCAACGTCCTGACTTTC.

The CDR3 DNA reads TGTGCCAGCAGTATACTGCGCTCCACAGATACGCAGTATTTT. Translated, it gives CASSILRSTDTQYF. The chain links TRBV6-5 to TRBJ2-3, with no clear D. Germline lookup yields CDR1 MNHEY and CDR2 SVGAGI. The CDR3 extends over 14 amino acids. V was trimmed by 5 bases and J by 2 bases, leaving 11 bases between them.

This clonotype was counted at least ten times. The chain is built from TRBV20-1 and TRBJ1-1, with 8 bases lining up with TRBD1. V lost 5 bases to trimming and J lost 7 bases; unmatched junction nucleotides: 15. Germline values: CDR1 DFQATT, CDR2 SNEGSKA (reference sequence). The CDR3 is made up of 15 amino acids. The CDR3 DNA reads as TGCAGTGCTTTACCAACTGCAGGGGGCCGCAATGAAGCTTTCTTT. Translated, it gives CSALPTAGGRNEAFF.

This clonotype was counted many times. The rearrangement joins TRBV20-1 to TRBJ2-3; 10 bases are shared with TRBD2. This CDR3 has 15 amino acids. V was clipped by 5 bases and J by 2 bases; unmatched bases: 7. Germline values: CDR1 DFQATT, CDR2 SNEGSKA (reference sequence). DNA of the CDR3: TGCAGTGCTGAGACGGGACTAGCGAACACAGATACGCAGTATTTT. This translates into CSAETGLANTDTQYF.

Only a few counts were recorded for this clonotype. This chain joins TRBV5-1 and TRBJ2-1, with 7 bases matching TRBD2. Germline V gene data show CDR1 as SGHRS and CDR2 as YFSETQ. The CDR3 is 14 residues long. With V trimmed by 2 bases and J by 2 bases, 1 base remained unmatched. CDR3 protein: CASSFGGAYNEQFF. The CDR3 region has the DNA TGCGCCAGCAGCTTTGGGGGGGCCTACAATGAGCAGTTCTTC.

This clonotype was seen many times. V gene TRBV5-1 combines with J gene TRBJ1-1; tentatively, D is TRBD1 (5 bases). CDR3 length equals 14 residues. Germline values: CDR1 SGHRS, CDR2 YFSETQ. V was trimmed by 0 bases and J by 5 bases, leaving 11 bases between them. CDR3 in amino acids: CASSLAGAGTEAFF. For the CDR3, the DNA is TGCGCCAGCAGCTTGGCCGGGGCTGGGACTGAAGCTTTCTTT.

The CDR3 loop reads CASSQGRGQDTQYF. DNA of the CDR3: TGCGCCAGCAGCCAAGGGAGGGGCCAAGATACGCAGTATTTT. This rearrangement joins TRBV4-1 to TRBJ2-3; weak D call: TRBD2 (6 bases). Trimming stripped 1 base from V and 5 bases from J, with 10 bases between. Per the germline V gene, CDR1 is MGHRA and CDR2 is YSYEKL. The CDR3 has 14 residues.

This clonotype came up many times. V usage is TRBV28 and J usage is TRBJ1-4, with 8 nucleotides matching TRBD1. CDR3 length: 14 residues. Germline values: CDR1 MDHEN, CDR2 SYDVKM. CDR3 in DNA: TGTGCTCTTGGACAGGGAGCAACTAATGAAAAACTGTTTTTT. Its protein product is CALGQGATNEKLFF. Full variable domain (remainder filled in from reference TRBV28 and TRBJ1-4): DVKVTQSSRYLVKRTGEKVFLECVQDMDHENMFWYRQDPGLGLRLIYFSYDVKMKEKGDIPEGYSVSREKKERFSLILESASTNQTSMYLCALGQGATNEKLFFGSGTQLSVL.

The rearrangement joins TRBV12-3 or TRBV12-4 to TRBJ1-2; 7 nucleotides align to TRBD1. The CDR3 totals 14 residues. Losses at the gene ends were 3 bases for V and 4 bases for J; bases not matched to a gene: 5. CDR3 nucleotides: TGTGCCAGCAGTTTTACAGGGGCTCCCTATGGCTACACCTTC. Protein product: CASSFTGAPYGYTF.

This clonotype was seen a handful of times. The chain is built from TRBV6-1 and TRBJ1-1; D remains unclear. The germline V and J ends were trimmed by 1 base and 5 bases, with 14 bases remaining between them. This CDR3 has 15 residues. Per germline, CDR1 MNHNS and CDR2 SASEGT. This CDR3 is CASSEVRSKRTEAFF. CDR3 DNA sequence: TGTGCCAGCAGTGAAGTAAGAAGTAAGAGGACTGAAGCTTTCTTT.

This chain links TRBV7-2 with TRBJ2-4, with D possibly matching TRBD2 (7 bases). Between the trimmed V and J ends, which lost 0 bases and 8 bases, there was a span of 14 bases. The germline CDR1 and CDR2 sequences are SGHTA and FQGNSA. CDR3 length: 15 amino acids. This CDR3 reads CASSLALGGRDIQYF. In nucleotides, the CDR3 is TGTGCCAGCAGCTTAGCGCTGGGGGGGCGGGACATTCAGTACTTC.

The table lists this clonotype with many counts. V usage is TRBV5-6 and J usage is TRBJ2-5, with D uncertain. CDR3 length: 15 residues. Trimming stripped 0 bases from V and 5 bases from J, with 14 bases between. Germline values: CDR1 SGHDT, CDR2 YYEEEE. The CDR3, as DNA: TGTGCCAGCAGCTTGGCGTGGGTACAAGGGGAGACCCAGTACTTC. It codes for CASSLAWVQGETQYF.

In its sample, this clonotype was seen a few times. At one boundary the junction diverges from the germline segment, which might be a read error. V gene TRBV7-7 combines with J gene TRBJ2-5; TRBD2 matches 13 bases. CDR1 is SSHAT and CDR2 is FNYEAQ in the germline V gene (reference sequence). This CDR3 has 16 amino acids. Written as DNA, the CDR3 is TGTGCTAGCAGCGTGGGACTAGCGGGATTTTCAGAGACCCAGTACTTC. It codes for CASSVGLAGFSETQYF.

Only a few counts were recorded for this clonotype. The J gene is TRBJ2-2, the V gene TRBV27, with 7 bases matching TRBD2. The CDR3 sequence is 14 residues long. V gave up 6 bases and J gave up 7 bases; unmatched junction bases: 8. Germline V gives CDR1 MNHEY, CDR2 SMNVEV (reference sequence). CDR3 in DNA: TGTGCCAGCAGCAAGGGAGCGGGAATCGGGGAGCTGTTTTTT. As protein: CASSKGAGIGELFF.

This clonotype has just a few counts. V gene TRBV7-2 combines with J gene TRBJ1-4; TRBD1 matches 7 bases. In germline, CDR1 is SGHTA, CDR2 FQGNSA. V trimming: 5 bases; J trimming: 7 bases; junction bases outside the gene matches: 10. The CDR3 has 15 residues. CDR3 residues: CASSPNRGWGEKLFF. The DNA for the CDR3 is TGTGCCAGCAGCCCAAACAGGGGCTGGGGTGAAAAACTGTTTTTT.

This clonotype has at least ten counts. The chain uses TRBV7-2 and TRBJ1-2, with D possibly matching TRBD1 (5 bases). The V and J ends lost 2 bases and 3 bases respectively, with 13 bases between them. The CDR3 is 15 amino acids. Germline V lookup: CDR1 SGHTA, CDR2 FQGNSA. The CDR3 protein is CASSLTYAGDYGYTF. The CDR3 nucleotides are TGTGCCAGCAGCTTAACTTACGCGGGGGACTATGGCTACACCTTC.

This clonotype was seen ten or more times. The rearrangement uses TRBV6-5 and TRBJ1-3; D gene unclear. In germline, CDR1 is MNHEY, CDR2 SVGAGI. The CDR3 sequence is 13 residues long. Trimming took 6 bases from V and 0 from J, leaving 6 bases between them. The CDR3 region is CASRRASGNTIYF. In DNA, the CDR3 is TGTGCCAGCAGGCGGGCCTCTGGAAACACCATATATTTT.

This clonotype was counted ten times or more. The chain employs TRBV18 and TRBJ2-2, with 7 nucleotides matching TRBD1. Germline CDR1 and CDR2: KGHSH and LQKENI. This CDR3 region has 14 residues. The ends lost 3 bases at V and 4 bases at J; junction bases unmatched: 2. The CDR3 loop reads CASSPGQTTGELFF. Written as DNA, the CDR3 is TGTGCCAGCTCACCGGGACAGACCACCGGGGAGCTGTTTTTT.

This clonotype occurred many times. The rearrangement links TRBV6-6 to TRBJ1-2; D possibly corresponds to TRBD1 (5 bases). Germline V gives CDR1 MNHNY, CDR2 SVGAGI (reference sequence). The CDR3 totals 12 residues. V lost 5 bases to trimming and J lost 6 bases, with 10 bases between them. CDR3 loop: CASSPTVHGYTF. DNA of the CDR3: TGTGCCAGCAGTCCGACAGTTCATGGCTACACCTTC.

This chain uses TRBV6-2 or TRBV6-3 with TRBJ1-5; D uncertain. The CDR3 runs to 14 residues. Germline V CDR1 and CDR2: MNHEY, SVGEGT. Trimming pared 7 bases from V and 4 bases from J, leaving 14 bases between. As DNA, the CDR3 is TGTGCCAGCATGGAAAGGGCCCAGAATCAGCCCCAGCATTTT. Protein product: CASMERAQNQPQHF.